This T cell receptor beta chain was found in a study of T cells in Graves' hyperthyroidism and ophthalmopathy. CDR1 is LNHDA and CDR2 is SQIVND in the germline V gene (reference sequence). The CDR3 spans 16 residues. The V end was cut by 2 bases, the J end by 1 base, with 12 bases between. TCR beta CDR3 regions were amplified from RNA. TCR CDR3 regions were first amplified by RT-PCR with HTBI primers. TCRdb independently ran MiXCR on the multiplex PCR reads; one entry per CDR3 protein. The data show about 290,000 distinct CDR3 sequences, roughly 13% seen once. There are a few counts of this clonotype. Its antigen is unknown. Study-wide results and caveats: It was a median about seven months before onset that the model predicted ophthalmopathy.

Sequenced material: blood. The chain links TRBV19 to TRBJ1-5; the D is unclear. The sequence came from a woman aged 40 to 50 with Graves' hyperthyroidism. The CDR3 sequence is CASSIIPGPSNQPQHF. The CDR3 nucleotides read TGTGCCAGTAGTATAATCCCAGGTCCCAGCAATCAGCCCCAGCATTTT. Using reference TRBV19 and TRBJ1-5 for the parts outside the CDR3, the full variable domain is DGGITQSPKYLFRKEGQNVTLSCEQNLNHDAMYWYRQDPGQGLRLIYYSQIVNDFQKGDIAEGYSVSREKKESFPLTVTSAQKNPTAFYLCASSIIPGPSNQPQHFGDGTRLSIL.